This is a list of T cell receptor beta chains from one sample in a study of blood T cell repertoires in COVID-19. Sequencing used immunoSEQ multiplex PCR; TCRdb keeps in-frame clones, though not all of them. The sample has around 90,000 clones; 70% to 90% are singletons. The sequenced sample was peripheral blood. The receptors derive from a woman aged 70-85 years with active or convalescent COVID-19. Both conserved end residues are part of each CDR3. D genes are given only for firm matches. A row's size may be missing; if present it is once, few, many or a size class.

j_call | clone_size | v_call | d_call | cdr3_aa | cdr3_nt
TRBJ2-1 | NA | TRBV7-2 | TRBD2 | CASSSSSGGVYEQFF | TGTGCCAGCAGCTCGTCTAGCGGGGGAGTATATGAGCAGTTCTTC
TRBJ1-4 | NA | TRBV19 | NA | CASTSVSTTNEKLFF | TGTGCCAGTACCTCAGTCTCGACAACTAATGAAAAACTGTTTTTT
TRBJ1-2 | NA | TRBV2 | NA | CASRSQGGYTF | TGTGCCAGCAGATCCCAGGGGGGCTACACCTTC
TRBJ1-5 | NA | TRBV24-1 | NA | CATSDSQGLQPQHF | TGTGCCACCAGTGATTCCCAGGGACTACAGCCCCAGCATTTT
TRBJ2-7 | NA | TRBV5-4 | TRBD1 | CASNKGQDYEQYF | TGTGCCAGCAACAAGGGACAGGACTACGAGCAGTACTTC
TRBJ1-4 | few | TRBV6-5 | NA | CASTSSGLANEKLFF | TGTGCCAGCACTTCCTCGGGGCTGGCTAATGAAAAACTGTTTTTT
TRBJ2-5 | NA | TRBV6-5 | TRBD1 | CASSYSSTGEETQYF | TGTGCCAGCAGTTACTCCTCGACAGGGGAGGAGACCCAGTACTTC
TRBJ2-7 | NA | TRBV28 | TRBD2 | CASSPVPSRGSHEQYF | TGTGCCAGCAGTCCCGTTCCATCGCGGGGGTCGCATGAGCAGTACTTC
TRBJ2-5 | NA | TRBV20-1 | NA | CSASHGGETQYF | TGCAGTGCTAGTCATGGAGGGGAGACCCAGTACTTC
TRBJ2-7 | NA | TRBV2 | NA | CASSEQGYNEQYF | TGTGCCAGCAGTGAACAGGGGTACAACGAGCAGTACTTC
TRBJ2-5 | NA | TRBV6-5 | TRBD2 | CASSPGGEETQYF | TGTGCCAGCAGCCCGGGGGGTGAAGAGACCCAGTACTTC